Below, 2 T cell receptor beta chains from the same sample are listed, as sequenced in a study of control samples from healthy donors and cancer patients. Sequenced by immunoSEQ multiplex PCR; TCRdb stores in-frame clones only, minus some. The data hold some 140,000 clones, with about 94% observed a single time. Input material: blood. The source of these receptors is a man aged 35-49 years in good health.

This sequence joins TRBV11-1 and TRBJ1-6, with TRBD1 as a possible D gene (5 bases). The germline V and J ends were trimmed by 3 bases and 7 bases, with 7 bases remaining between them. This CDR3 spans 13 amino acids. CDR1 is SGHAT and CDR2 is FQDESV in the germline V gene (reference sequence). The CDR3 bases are TGTGCCAGCAGCTTGTCAGGGAATTCACCCCTCCACTTT. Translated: CASSLSGNSPLHF. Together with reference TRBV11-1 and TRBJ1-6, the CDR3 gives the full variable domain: EAEVAQSPRYKITEKSQAVAFWCDPISGHATLYWYRQILGQGPELLVQFQDESVVDDSQLPKDRFSAERLKGVDSTLKIQPAELGDSAMYLCASSLSGNSPLHFGNGTRLTVT.

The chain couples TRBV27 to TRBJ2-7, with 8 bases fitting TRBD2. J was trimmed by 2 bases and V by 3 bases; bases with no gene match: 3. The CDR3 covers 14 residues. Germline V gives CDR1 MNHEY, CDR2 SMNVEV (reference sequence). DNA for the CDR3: TGTGCCAGCAGTTTTGTTAGCGGGGCCTACGAGCAGTACTTC. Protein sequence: CASSFVSGAYEQYF.